The clone carrying this T cell receptor beta chain was seen a handful of times. The library was built from around 0.4 ug RNA with molecular barcoded adaptors for alpha/delta and beta/gamma chains. TCRdb passed the reads through MiXCR, listing each CDR3 protein once. The data contain 50,000 or so distinct CDR3 sequences, roughly 18% of them singletons. The CDR3 contains 14 residues. CDR1 is DFQATT and CDR2 is SNEGSKA in the germline V gene (reference sequence). J gave up 4 bases and V 4 bases, and 9 bases lay outside the gene matches. This specimen comes from a study of read filtering for tumor transcriptome and immune sequencing.

This sequence was found in a donor older than 35 with multiple myeloma. V is TRBV20-1 and J is TRBJ2-5; 7 bases are shared with TRBD2. Sequencing used a population of CD138-negative cells sorted from bone marrow. Here the CDR3 DNA reads TGCAGTGCTAACCCAGGGAGGGGTACAGAGACCCAGTACTTC. Translating gives CSANPGRGTETQYF.